This T cell receptor beta chain was observed in a study of shared clonotypes between healthy human individuals. Profiling relied on immunoSEQ multiplex PCR, and the TCRdb table lists in-frame clones only, not all of them. Here the sample spans roughly 1 million clones, 65% to 75% being singletons. Per germline, CDR1 SGHTS and CDR2 YDEGEE. There are 14 residues in the CDR3. V lost 4 bases to trimming and J lost 9 bases; unmatched junction nucleotides: 4. The sequencing sample was made of memory CD4+ T cells sorted from blood. The subset was: CD45RA-negative fraction. This TCR was recovered from a man between 18 and 29 years old in good health. The rearrangement links TRBV5-8 to TRBJ1-6; 10 bases are shared with TRBD1. CDR3 loop: CASSRGQGSSPLHF. The CDR3 bases are TGTGCCAGCAGCAGGGGACAGGGGAGTTCACCCCTCCACTTT.